The next 5 T cell receptor beta chains were all read from a single sample in a study of T cells in Graves' hyperthyroidism and ophthalmopathy (dated by TCRdb to between 2018 and 2021). Libraries were made using multiplex PCR. Reads for this sample came from an Illumina HiSeq 2000. TCR beta CDR3 regions were amplified from RNA transcripts. A first-round RT-PCR of the TCR CDR3 used the HTBI primer set with the Qiagen OneStep RT-PCR kit. TCRdb applied fastp at Q25 and MiXCR to the public reads, then kept only in-frame beta chains. Records with the same CDR3 protein are collapsed into one entry carrying the most frequent genes and DNA. In all, the sample holds under 250,000 distinct CDR3 sequences, and approximately 23% of those were seen once. The top ten clones comprise around 40% of the sample. The specimen was blood. The receptors stem from a woman aged 40 to 49 with Graves' ophthalmopathy.

This clonotype was counted at least ten times. This chain uses TRBV5-5 with TRBJ2-7; the match to TRBD1 covers 8 bases. The germline V gene encodes CDR1 SGHKS and CDR2 YYEKEE (reference sequence). The CDR3 extends over 16 amino acids. Germline trimming cut 4 bases from V and 7 bases from J; bases unmatched to any gene: 16. The DNA for the CDR3 is TGTGCCAGCAGCGACATGCGGGCAGGGGGCCCTCTGGAGCAGTACTTC. It codes for CASSDMRAGGPLEQYF.

Ten or more counts support this clonotype. The CDR3 loop reads CAISPNRGGNQPQHF. The CDR3 coding sequence is TGTGCCATCAGCCCCAACAGGGGGGGTAATCAGCCCCAGCATTTT. V usage is TRBV10-3 and J usage is TRBJ1-5, with TRBD1 matching 8 bases. The CDR3 loop spans 15 amino acids. Per the germline V gene, CDR1 is ENHRY and CDR2 is SYGVKD. Losses at the gene ends were 6 bases for V and 4 bases for J; bases not matched to a gene: 8.

This clonotype was observed many times. J is TRBJ2-5 and V is TRBV6-5; 10 nucleotides line up with TRBD2. The ends lost 5 bases at V and 3 bases at J; junction bases unmatched: 12. Germline assignment: CDR1 MNHEY and CDR2 SVGAGI. The CDR3 spans 17 residues. Here the CDR3 DNA reads TGTGCCAGCAGTGTACTAGCGGGACGCCCCTTCGAAGAGACCCAGTACTTC. Translated: CASSVLAGRPFEETQYF.

This clonotype appeared a few times. The V call is TRBV15, the J call TRBJ1-6; 7 bases are shared with TRBD1. CDR1 is LNHNV and CDR2 is YYDKDF in the germline V gene (reference sequence). Trimming cost V 2 bases and J 6 bases; bases outside gene matches: 7. The length of the CDR3 is 16 residues. The CDR3 region is CATSRQRQGGNSPLHF. The CDR3 nucleotides are TGTGCCACCAGCAGACAACGACAGGGCGGTAATTCACCCCTCCACTTT.

At least ten counts were recorded for this clonotype. The rearrangement uses TRBV11-2 and TRBJ2-7, with 7 bases aligning to TRBD2. This CDR3 has 15 amino acids. Losses at the gene ends were 0 bases for V and 2 bases for J; bases not matched to a gene: 4. Germline V gene sequence: CDR1 SGHAT, CDR2 FQNNGV. The DNA for the CDR3 is TGTGCCAGCAGCTTAGATGGCGGGAGTCCCTACGAGCAGTACTTC. It codes for CASSLDGGSPYEQYF.